The TCR beta chain described here comes from a study of early T cells in non-severe SARS-CoV-2 infection. This clonotype was observed many times. Antigen unknown. Regarding the study as a whole: Missing private and CD4 specificities, VDJdb matching favored anti-spike CD8 responses.

Researchers tagged individual cDNA molecules with unique molecular identifiers. TCRdb re-derived calls from the 5' RACE reads in MiXCR, one entry per CDR3 protein. The top ten clones hold around 3.5% of a sample with 60,000 to 70,000 distinct CDR3 sequences, about 6% of them seen once. The sequencing used whole blood, collected at baseline. The receptor was derived from an adult who was a healthcare worker with PCR-confirmed SARS-CoV-2 infection or an uninfected control (not recorded which).

As DNA, the CDR3 is TGTGCCAGCAGCTTGGATCCGGACACCTTAAACTATGGCTACACCTTC. Protein product: CASSLDPDTLNYGYTF. The chain couples TRBV5-8 to TRBJ1-2, with D perhaps TRBD1 (5 bases). The CDR3 totals 16 residues. The germline V and J ends were trimmed by 0 bases and 2 bases, with 14 bases remaining between them. Germline-derived CDR1 and CDR2 are SGHTS and YDEGEE.